This T cell receptor (beta chain) is from a study of vaccination effects on CD4 cells after COVID-19. Points from the study as a whole: Small numbers of convalescent patients limited the study. It also lacked early post-infection timepoints.

Sequencing used immunoSEQ multiplex PCR; TCRdb keeps in-frame clones, though not all of them. Found here are more than 60,000 clones, 72% of them singletons; the top ten hold less than 25%. CD4+ T cells were isolated after less than 13 days of culture. The person had PCR-confirmed SARS-CoV-2 infection between March and December 2020. This CDR3 has 13 residues. The V gene's germline CDR1 is SGHRS and CDR2 YFSETQ. Trimming pared 0 bases from V and 3 bases from J, leaving 7 bases between. Note on this clone: Its specificity is not known. Other DNA sequences in the sample encode the same CDR3.

This receptor was taken from a human donor who had a prior SARS-CoV-2 infection. This specimen consisted of CD4+ T cells from PBMCs cultured without peptide, obtained before COVID-19 vaccination. V gene TRBV5-1 combines with J gene TRBJ2-7; D remains unclear. The CDR3 sequence: CASSLVPIYEQYF. The DNA of the CDR3 is TGCGCCAGCAGCTTGGTCCCGATCTACGAGCAGTACTTC.